The clone carrying this T cell receptor beta chain was observed a handful of times. The antigen is undetermined. Production of TCR cDNA was by 5'RACE template switching, which also added a universal primer site and UMIs. TCRdb re-called the 5' RACE reads through MiXCR, storing one row per CDR3 protein. This sample yields 300,000 to 350,000 distinct CDR3 sequences, of which around 4.5% are seen a single time; approximately 19% belongs to the top ten. Trimming stripped 5 bases from V and 1 base from J, with 18 bases between. The CDR3 has 16 amino acids. CDR1 LNHDA and CDR2 SQIVND come from the germline V gene (reference sequence). This sample was included in a study of T cells after yellow fever vaccination. General observations from the study: Some clonotypes, a small share, were shared between CD4 and CD8 compartments.

Sequencing used PBMCs, obtained 15 days after the yellow fever booster vaccination. V and J are TRBV19 and TRBJ2-7, with unresolved D. The source of this sequence is a man aged 18 to 30 who received the YFV17D yellow fever vaccine. CDR3 loop: CASSLGGSLLSYEQYF. The CDR3 nucleotides read TGTGCCAGTAGTTTAGGCGGCTCCCTACTTTCCTACGAGCAGTACTTC.